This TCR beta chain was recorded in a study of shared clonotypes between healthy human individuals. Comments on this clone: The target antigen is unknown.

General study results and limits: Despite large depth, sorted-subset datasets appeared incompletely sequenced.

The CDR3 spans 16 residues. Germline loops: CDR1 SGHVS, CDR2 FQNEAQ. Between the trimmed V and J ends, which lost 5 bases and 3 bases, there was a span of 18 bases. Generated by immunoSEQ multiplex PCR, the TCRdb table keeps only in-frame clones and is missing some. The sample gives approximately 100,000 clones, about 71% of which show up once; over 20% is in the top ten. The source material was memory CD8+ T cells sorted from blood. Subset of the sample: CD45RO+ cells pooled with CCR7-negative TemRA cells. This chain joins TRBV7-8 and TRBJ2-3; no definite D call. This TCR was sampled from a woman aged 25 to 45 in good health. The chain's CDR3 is CASSAPLVKGTDTQYF. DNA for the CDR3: TGTGCCAGCAGCGCCCCCTTAGTCAAGGGTACAGATACGCAGTATTTT. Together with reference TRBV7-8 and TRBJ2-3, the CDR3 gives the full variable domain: GAGVSQSPRYKVAKRGQDVALRCDPISGHVSLFWYQQALGQGPEFLTYFQNEAQLDKSGLPSDRFFAERPEGSVSTLKIQRTQQEDSAVYLCASSAPLVKGTDTQYFGPGTRLTVL.